This is a list of T cell receptor beta chains from one sample in a study of CD8+CD57+ T cells in acquired aplastic anemia. TCRdb reanalysed the reads using MiXCR and keeps one entry per CDR3 protein. The data contain some 160,000 distinct CDR3 sequences, around 48% of them seen just once; the ten biggest clones take up approximately 2.8%. Sequenced sample: sorted CD4+, CD8+, or CD8+CD57+ T cells (not recorded which) from PBMCs. These receptors were obtained from a human donor with aplastic anemia. The CDR3 runs from the conserved cysteine through the conserved F or W. Fields, in order: clone size, V gene, D gene, J gene, CDR3 DNA, CDR3 protein. The D gene is left open where the match is weak. The size field is filled for only some rows; it gives once, few, many or a size class.

>few|TRBV7-3|NA|TRBJ2-3
TGTGCCAGCAGCTCGAGCCCAGATACGCAGTATTTT
CASSSSPDTQYF
>NA|TRBV10-3|TRBD1|TRBJ1-1
TGTGCCATAAGGGACAGCATGAACACTGAAGCTTTCTTT
CAIRDSMNTEAFF
>few|TRBV18|TRBD1|TRBJ1-5
TGTGCCAGCTCACCGCCGACAGGGAACAATCAGCCCCAGCATTTT
CASSPPTGNNQPQHF
>NA|TRBV24-1|NA|TRBJ2-5
TGTGCCACCAGTGATTCCCGAGGGGTCGGGGCCCAGTACTTC
CATSDSRGVGAQYF
>many|TRBV20-1|NA|TRBJ2-7
TGCAGTGCTAGAGAGGGTAGTTCCTCCTACGAGCAGTACTTC
CSAREGSSSYEQYF
>NA|TRBV5-1|TRBD1|TRBJ1-2
TGCGCCAGCAGCTTGGACACCGGGACAGGCGCGACATCCAACTATGGCTACACCTTC
CASSLDTGTGATSNYGYTF
>few|TRBV18|NA|TRBJ2-7
TGTGCCAGCTCTTCGAGGTCTTACGAGCAGTACTTC
CASSSRSYEQYF
>NA|TRBV10-3|NA|TRBJ2-1
TGTGCCATCAGTGAGTCTATGCGGCTAGAGTCCTACAATGAGCAGTTCTTC
CAISESMRLESYNEQFF
>NA|TRBV30|NA|TRBJ1-5
TGTGCCTGGAGCGACGGAGGGATTCAGCCCCAGCATTTT
CAWSDGGIQPQHF
>many|TRBV6-1|NA|TRBJ1-2
TGTGCCAGCAGTGAAACAGGGAGGTATGGCTACACCTTC
CASSETGRYGYTF